These 5 T cell receptor beta chains came from one sample sequenced in a study of T cell changes during pregnancy in multiple sclerosis. Generated by immunoSEQ multiplex PCR, the TCRdb table keeps only in-frame clones and is missing some. This sample has roughly 40,000 clones, with roughly nine tenths found just once. The specimen comprised CD4+ T cells from peripheral blood mononuclear cells, sampled in the first trimester of pregnancy. The receptor set was obtained from a female donor with multiple sclerosis, enrolled in a pregnancy study.

The chain recombines TRBV7-2 with TRBJ2-2; D possibly corresponds to TRBD2 (6 bases). There are 16 residues in the CDR3. The V gene lost 3 bases and the J gene lost 5 bases, with 16 bases spanning the gap. The germline V gene has CDR1 SGHTA and CDR2 FQGNSA. The CDR3: CASSLRDFTRTGELFF. As DNA, the CDR3 is TGTGCCAGCAGCTTGAGGGACTTCACTAGGACCGGGGAGCTGTTTTTT.

This clone was recorded only once. The genes are TRBV7-3 and TRBJ2-1; TRBD2 aligns across 8 bases. V was pared by 6 bases and J by 2 bases, with 9 bases of the junction left unmatched. Germline V gene sequence: CDR1 SGHTA, CDR2 FQGTGA. The CDR3 extends over 16 amino acids. The DNA of the CDR3 is TGTGCCAGCAGTACGTCATGGACTAGCACCTACAATGAGCAGTTCTTC. This codes for CASSTSWTSTYNEQFF.

In its sample, this clone was seen once. V usage is TRBV5-1 and J usage is TRBJ1-1; the match to TRBD1 covers 8 bases. V gave up 0 bases and J gave up 2 bases; unmatched junction bases: 3. The CDR3 is made up of 15 amino acids. Germline V gene data show CDR1 as SGHRS and CDR2 as YFSETQ. CDR3 bases: TGCGCCAGCAGCTTGGAACCAGGGGGCAACACTGAAGCTTTCTTT. Translation: CASSLEPGGNTEAFF. The variable domain in full, with the rest retrieved from reference TRBV5-1 and TRBJ1-1, is KAGVTQTPRYLIKTRGQQVTLSCSPISGHRSVSWYQQTPGQGLQFLFEYFSETQRNKGNFPGRFSGRQFSNSRSEMNVSTLELGDSALYLCASSLEPGGNTEAFFGQGTRLTVV.

The CDR3 DNA sequence: TGTGCCAGCAGCGCGGGGACAGGTGACAATCAGCCCCAGCATTTT. As protein: CASSAGTGDNQPQHF. The chain joins TRBV7-9 to TRBJ1-5, with 8 positions matching TRBD1. Germline assignment: CDR1 SEHNR and CDR2 FQNEAQ (reference sequence). This CDR3 comprises 15 residues. V shed 5 bases, J shed 3 bases, and the junction held 6 bases outside the gene matches.

The chain employs TRBV19 and TRBJ2-5, with D possibly matching TRBD1 (6 bases). This CDR3 is 14 amino acids long. CDR1 is LNHDA, CDR2 SQIVND, per germline (reference sequence). Trimming shortened V by 3 bases and J by 2 bases, and 10 bases separated the two germline ends. The CDR3 DNA is TGTGCCAGTAGTATCCAGAGGGGGCAAGAGACCCAGTACTTC. This translates into CASSIQRGQETQYF.